Presented here are 6 T cell receptor beta chains from one specimen sequenced in a study of regulatory T cells in long-lasting Graves disease. Specified time point: newly diagnosed GD, antithyroid drugs for less than 3 months. From RNA extracted from PBMCs, the TCR library was made. Arm-PCR of CDR3 regions and iRepertoire HTBI primers were the basis on which TCR beta libraries were built. TCRdb fed the multiplex PCR reads into MiXCR, producing one record per CDR3 protein. The sample carries some 450,000 distinct CDR3 sequences, about 16% recorded once. This sample also belongs to another study, concerning T cells in Graves' hyperthyroidism and ophthalmopathy.

The source was peripheral blood mononuclear cells (PBMCs), collected at new diagnosis, from a patient treated with antithyroid drugs. These receptors all stem from a woman in her 30s with Graves disease.

The chain has TRBV20-1 and TRBJ2-1, with TRBD2 identical over 16 bases. V dropped 0 bases and J dropped 6; count of bases not matched to a gene: 8. The V gene's germline CDR1 is DFQATT and CDR2 SNEGSKA (reference sequence). This CDR3 comprises 18 residues. CDR3: CSARDPGTSGRGSNEQFF. The CDR3 DNA reads as TGCAGTGCTAGAGATCCAGGGACTAGCGGGAGGGGCTCCAATGAGCAGTTCTTC.

The V call is TRBV7-3, the J call TRBJ2-3, with D perhaps TRBD2 (5 bases). Germline V gene sequence: CDR1 SGHTA, CDR2 FQGTGA. Trimming took 1 base from V and 8 from J, leaving 10 bases between them. CDR3 length: 13 amino acids. The CDR3 sequence is CASSLSLAATQYF. CDR3 in DNA: TGTGCCAGCAGCTTAAGCCTAGCTGCTACGCAGTATTTT.

The V and J genes are TRBV29-1 and TRBJ2-5; D unresolved. Trimming took off 3 bases at V and 0 bases at J, with 5 bases between the two ends. This CDR3 contains 12 residues. The germline V gene encodes CDR1 SQVTM and CDR2 ANQGSEA. CDR3 in amino acids: CSVDADQETQYF. The DNA of the CDR3 is TGCAGCGTTGACGCGGACCAAGAGACCCAGTACTTC. The variable domain in full, with the rest retrieved from reference TRBV29-1 and TRBJ2-5, is SAVISQKPSRDICQRGTSLTIQCQVDSQVTMMFWYRQQPGQSLTLIATANQGSEATYESGFVIDKFPISRPNLTFSTLTVSNMSPEDSSIYLCSVDADQETQYFGPGTRLLVL.

The table lists this clonotype with many counts. V and J are TRBV5-1 and TRBJ1-1, with 7 bases that match TRBD1. The germline gives CDR1 SGHRS, CDR2 YFSETQ. The CDR3 consists of 15 residues. The trim removed 3 bases at V and 1 base at J, leaving 6 bases unmatched. Here the CDR3 DNA reads TGCGCCAGCAGCTCGGCTGGACAGGCGAACACTGAAGCTTTCTTT. Its translation: CASSSAGQANTEAFF.

This chain links TRBV4-1 with TRBJ2-2; D is perhaps TRBD1 (6 bases). V was shortened by 0 bases and J by 3 bases, with 17 bases between the two germline ends. The CDR3 totals 18 residues. Germline V lookup: CDR1 MGHRA, CDR2 YSYEKL. Written as DNA, the CDR3 is TGCGCCAGCAGCCAAGAGTTGGAGATAAACAGGGACACCGGGGAGCTGTTTTTT. Amino acid sequence: CASSQELEINRDTGELFF.

The rearrangement uses TRBV28 and TRBJ2-3; weak D call: TRBD2 (7 bases). The CDR3 runs 16 residues. Germline CDR1 and CDR2: MDHEN and SYDVKM. V was clipped by 3 bases and J by 5 bases, with 18 bases between them. CDR3 loop: CASSFGGPGGGDTQYF. DNA of the CDR3: TGTGCCAGCAGTTTCGGGGGGCCCGGCGGCGGAGATACGCAGTATTTT.